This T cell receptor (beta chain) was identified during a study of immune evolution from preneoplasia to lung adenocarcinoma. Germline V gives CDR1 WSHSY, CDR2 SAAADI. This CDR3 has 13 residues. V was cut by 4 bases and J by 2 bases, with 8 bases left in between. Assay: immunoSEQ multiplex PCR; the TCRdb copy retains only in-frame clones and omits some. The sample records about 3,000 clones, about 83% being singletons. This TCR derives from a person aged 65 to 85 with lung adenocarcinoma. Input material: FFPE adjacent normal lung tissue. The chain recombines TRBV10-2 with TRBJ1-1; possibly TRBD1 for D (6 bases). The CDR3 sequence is CASSAGVNTEAFF. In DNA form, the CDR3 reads TGCGCCAGCAGTGCAGGGGTTAACACTGAAGCTTTCTTT.